The next 17 T cell receptor beta chains were all read from a single sample in a study of post-analysis software for immune sequencing data. Regarding the study as a whole: The study found TRBV5-6, TRBV5-1 and TRBV20-1 among roughly 5 TRBV segments more frequent in patients than controls.

Which antigens these TCRs recognize remains unknown. The TCR beta cDNA libraries carried unique molecular identifiers. TCRdb itself ran the PCR reads through MiXCR, one entry per CDR3 protein. Of some 450,000 distinct CDR3 sequences listed, over 35% are singletons. The specimen sequenced was blood. The receptors were sampled from a girl aged 10 to 17 with multiple sclerosis.

For this clonotype: A single base separates this from a much larger clone, so it may be a read error. This rearrangement joins TRBV20-1 to TRBJ1-5; possible D gene TRBD1, 5 bases. Trimming cost V 6 bases and J 9 bases, with 18 bases left between them. The germline V gene has CDR1 DFQATT and CDR2 SNEGSKA (reference sequence). The CDR3 covers 13 residues. CDR3 residues: CSADAGGVGPQHF. As DNA, the CDR3 is TGCAGTGCCGACGCGGGGGGTGTTGGGCCCCAGCATTTT.

This clonotype was seen more than once but under ten times. V gene TRBV18 combines with J gene TRBJ1-1; D unclear. Germline CDR1 and CDR2: KGHSH and LQKENI. With 0 bases removed from V and 6 bases from J, the gap between germline ends came to 11 bases. CDR3 length equals 14 residues. The CDR3 region is CASSPPMAGAEAFF. CDR3 nucleotides: TGTGCCAGCTCACCACCTATGGCGGGTGCTGAAGCTTTCTTT.

DNA for the CDR3: TGCGCCAGCAGCCCAGGGGACACAGTGGGGACTGAAGCTTTCTTT. This sequence encodes CASSPGDTVGTEAFF. This chain joins TRBV5-1 and TRBJ1-1; D is possibly TRBD1 (6 bases). CDR1 is SGHRS, CDR2 YFSETQ, per germline. V lost 4 bases, J lost 5 bases, and 18 bases lay in between. This CDR3 region has 15 residues.

This chain joins TRBV27 and TRBJ2-3; 8 bases agree with TRBD1. The V and J ends lost 5 bases and 1 base, in that order; junction bases with no gene match: 11. The CDR3 spans 17 residues. The germline V gene has CDR1 MNHEY and CDR2 SMNVEV (reference sequence). The CDR3 nucleotides are TGTGCCAGCAGTACCCCGGGACAGGCGCGTGGCACAGATACGCAGTATTTT. It is translated as CASSTPGQARGTDTQYF.

The chain combines TRBV7-9 with TRBJ1-2, with 7 bases that match TRBD1. After removal of 2 bases from V and 4 bases from J, the junction contained 4 bases not matched to a gene. The CDR3 spans 14 residues. Germline lookup yields CDR1 SEHNR and CDR2 FQNEAQ (reference sequence). The CDR3 spells CASSLPGQSYGYTF. CDR3 nucleotides: TGTGCCAGCAGCTTACCGGGACAGAGCTATGGCTACACCTTC.

V gene TRBV7-2 combines with J gene TRBJ2-1; D uncertain. Germline-derived CDR1 and CDR2 are SGHTA and FQGNSA. The CDR3 extends over 13 amino acids. V was cut by 4 bases and J by 10 bases, with 14 bases left in between. The CDR3 here is CASSSSGTYEQFF. CDR3 nucleotide sequence: TGTGCCAGCAGCTCGTCAGGTACTTACGAGCAGTTCTTC. The full variable domain, its missing parts supplied by reference TRBV7-2 and TRBJ2-1, is GAGVSQSPSNKVTEKGKDVELRCDPISGHTALYWYRQSLGQGLEFLIYFQGNSAPDKSGLPSDRFSAERTGGSVSTLTIQRTQQEDSAVYLCASSSSGTYEQFFGPGTRLTVL.

The rearrangement links TRBV20-1 to TRBJ2-3, with 11 bases aligning to TRBD2. This CDR3 spans 17 amino acids. Unmatched junction bases numbered 14, after V lost 0 bases and J lost 9 bases. Germline V CDR1 and CDR2: DFQATT, SNEGSKA (reference sequence). The CDR3 loop is CSARDSPTSGGPRTQYF. As DNA, the CDR3 is TGCAGTGCTAGAGATAGTCCTACTAGCGGGGGTCCACGAACGCAGTATTTT.

Notes on this clonotype: A single base separates this from a much larger clone, so it may be a read error. The CDR3 protein is CNVGGLAGYEQFF. The CDR3 bases are TGCAACGTTGGGGGACTAGCGGGATATGAGCAGTTCTTC. V and J are TRBV29-1 and TRBJ2-1, with 13 bases matching TRBD2. There are 13 residues in the CDR3. The germline V gene encodes CDR1 SQVTM and CDR2 ANQGSEA.

The rearrangement links TRBV7-3 to TRBJ2-7; the D call may be TRBD1 or TRBD2 (6 bases each). TRBJ2-5 matches the DNA end more closely, so the J call is doubtful. This CDR3 has 14 amino acids. Germline CDR1 and CDR2: SGHTA and FQGTGA. CDR3 in amino acids: CASSLRGARETQYF. CDR3 nucleotides: TGTGCCAGCAGCTTAAGGGGGGCCAGAGAGACCCAGTACTTC.

The chain uses TRBV28 and TRBJ2-1, with D maybe TRBD2 (6 bases). Between the trimmed V and J ends, which lost 0 bases and 6 bases, there was a span of 15 bases. This CDR3 spans 16 amino acids. Germline V lookup: CDR1 MDHEN, CDR2 SYDVKM. The DNA of the CDR3 is TGTGCCAGCAGTTTATGGGGGGGAGGAGGCCTCAATGAGCAGTTCTTC. Translating it yields CASSLWGGGGLNEQFF.

This clonotype has just a few counts. V is TRBV4-1 and J is TRBJ2-1; TRBD1 matches at 10 bases. V was clipped by 4 bases and J by 5 bases; unmatched bases: 8. CDR1 and CDR2 from the germline V gene are MGHRA and YSYEKL. The CDR3 has 16 amino acids. The CDR3 reads CASSPLGQGRDNEQFF. The CDR3 coding sequence is TGCGCCAGCAGCCCCCTGGGACAGGGGAGGGACAATGAGCAGTTCTTC.

This clonotype has only a few counts. The rearrangement uses TRBV28 and TRBJ2-3; D call uncertain. The CDR3 extends over 14 amino acids. Trimming removed 5 bases at V and 0 bases at J, with 9 bases between. Looked up from germline, CDR1 is MDHEN and CDR2 is SYDVKM. CDR3 amino acids: CASSQAGSTDTQYF. The CDR3 nucleotides are TGTGCCAGCAGTCAAGCAGGTAGCACAGATACGCAGTATTTT. Full variable domain (missing parts from reference TRBV28 and TRBJ2-3): DVKVTQSSRYLVKRTGEKVFLECVQDMDHENMFWYRQDPGLGLRLIYFSYDVKMKEKGDIPEGYSVSREKKERFSLILESASTNQTSMYLCASSQAGSTDTQYFGPGTRLTVL.

V is TRBV15 and J is TRBJ2-7, with D possibly being TRBD1 (5 bases). Germline CDR1 reads LNHNV; CDR2 reads YYDKDF (reference sequence). V lost 5 bases to trimming and J lost 7 bases, with 18 bases between them. The CDR3 consists of 14 residues. The CDR3 sequence: CATSGLWGYNEQYF. CDR3 coding DNA: TGTGCCACCAGCGGTCTATGGGGCTACAATGAGCAGTACTTC.

This clonotype was recorded once. The chain combines TRBV20-1 with TRBJ2-5; 7 bases map to TRBD1. CDR1 and CDR2 from the germline V gene are DFQATT and SNEGSKA (reference sequence). J lost 5 bases, V lost 0 bases, and 0 bases had no gene match. The CDR3 has 12 amino acids. CDR3: CSARETGETQYF. The CDR3 DNA reads as TGCAGTGCTAGAGAGACAGGGGAGACCCAGTACTTC.

This clonotype has just a few counts. The J gene is TRBJ1-2, the V gene TRBV29-1; D perhaps matches TRBD1 (5 bases). Germline V CDR1 and CDR2: SQVTM, ANQGSEA. This CDR3 has 12 amino acids. Trimming removed 3 bases from V and 8 bases from J, with 13 bases in between. This chain's CDR3 is CSVDAGLRGYTF. In DNA, the CDR3 is TGCAGCGTTGATGCAGGGCTACGAGGCTACACCTTC.

This clonotype showed up just once. This sequence joins TRBV27 and TRBJ2-7, with TRBD1 identical over 7 bases. Trimming removed 2 bases from V and 0 bases from J; junction bases left unmatched: 4. Germline loops: CDR1 MNHEY, CDR2 SMNVEV (reference sequence). CDR3 length equals 15 residues. The DNA for the CDR3 is TGTGCCAGCAGTTTAGACAGGGCAGGCTCCTACGAGCAGTACTTC. Translated, it gives CASSLDRAGSYEQYF.

This clonotype has a handful of counts. This rearrangement joins TRBV14 to TRBJ1-4; D uncertain. The germline gives CDR1 SGHDN, CDR2 FVKESK. V was trimmed by 1 base and J by 7 bases, leaving 10 bases between them. This CDR3 comprises 14 residues. The CDR3, as DNA: TGTGCCAGCAGCCAAGCGCCCCGTGGTGAAAAACTGTTTTTT. It codes for CASSQAPRGEKLFF.